The 29 T cell receptor beta chains in this list originate from one sample, sequenced in a study of regulatory T cells in long-lasting Graves disease. The time point: persistent/refractory GD, antithyroid drugs over 5 years with positive TRAb. PBMC-extracted RNA yielded the TCR library. To make TCR beta libraries, researchers used iRepertoire HTBI primers and Arm-PCR of CDR3 regions. TCRdb processed the multiplex PCR reads anew with MiXCR; each CDR3 protein has one entry. The data show 400,000 to 500,000 distinct CDR3 sequences, 20% to 25% seen once. Sequences were derived from peripheral blood mononuclear cells (PBMCs), sampled when the disease was refractory, from a patient treated with antithyroid drugs. The receptors originated from a female donor with Graves disease.

J is TRBJ2-2 and V is TRBV5-1, with a possible D match to TRBD2 (5 bases). Germline CDR1 reads SGHRS; CDR2 reads YFSETQ. Between the trimmed V and J ends, which lost 0 bases and 6 bases, there was a span of 15 bases. The CDR3 consists of 16 residues. The CDR3 loop is CASSLGWTASPGELFF. The CDR3 DNA reads as TGCGCCAGCAGCTTGGGCTGGACTGCCTCCCCCGGGGAGCTGTTTTTT.

V is TRBV11-2 and J is TRBJ2-1, with 7 bases matching TRBD1. The CDR3 has 14 amino acids. The V gene's germline CDR1 is SGHAT and CDR2 FQNNGV. The trim removed 4 bases at V and 10 bases at J, leaving 10 bases unmatched. CDR3 amino acids: CASSSPRQGREQFF. DNA for the CDR3: TGTGCCAGCAGCTCACCCAGACAGGGACGCGAGCAGTTCTTC.

A few counts support this clonotype. V usage is TRBV5-1 and J usage is TRBJ2-5; maybe TRBD1 (8 bases). The germline gives CDR1 SGHRS, CDR2 YFSETQ. V lost 4 bases and J 7 bases, leaving 17 bases between the germline ends. There are 14 residues in the CDR3. The CDR3 bases are TGCGCCAGCAGCCAGGGACTACAGGGGGGGACCCAGTACTTC. This gives the protein CASSQGLQGGTQYF.

This clonotype was seen many times. The J gene is TRBJ2-2, the V gene TRBV24-1, with no clear D. The CDR3 spans 14 residues. The V end was cut by 2 bases, the J end by 6 bases, with 9 bases between. Per germline, CDR1 KGHDR and CDR2 SFDVKD. CDR3 coding DNA: TGTGCCACCAGTGATTCTAGGTACGCCGGGGAGCTGTTTTTT. Its protein is CATSDSRYAGELFF.

The chain employs TRBV7-9 and TRBJ2-2, with TRBD2 identical over 8 bases. V trimming: 8 bases; J trimming: 5 bases; junction bases outside the gene matches: 4. Germline V gene data show CDR1 as SEHNR and CDR2 as FQNEAQ (reference sequence). The CDR3 covers 13 residues. As DNA, the CDR3 is TGTGCCAGCGGTAGCGGGACGACCGGGGAGCTGTTTTTT. Residues: CASGSGTTGELFF.

In nucleotides, the CDR3 is TGTGCCAGTAGTATAGATCCTGGGAGTGGGGCCAATGAAAAACTGTTTTTT. Translated, it gives CASSIDPGSGANEKLFF. The chain carries TRBV19 and TRBJ1-4; perhaps TRBD1 as D (5 bases). From germline, CDR1 is LNHDA and CDR2 SQIVND (reference sequence). V gave up 0 bases and J gave up 5 bases, with 16 bases separating them. The CDR3 is made up of 17 amino acids.

In its sample, this clonotype was seen a few times. The CDR3 loop is CASSKDGATNEKLFF. The CDR3 DNA reads TGTGCCAGCAGCAAGGACGGCGCAACTAATGAAAAACTGTTTTTT. The rearrangement joins TRBV5-4 to TRBJ1-4; no firm D call. There are 15 residues in the CDR3. CDR1 and CDR2 from the germline V gene are SGHNT and YYREEE (reference sequence). Trimming stripped 4 bases from V and 0 bases from J, with 10 bases between.

This chain uses TRBV13 with TRBJ2-5, with a tentative D call TRBD2 (6 bases). In germline, CDR1 is PRHDT, CDR2 FYEKMQ (reference sequence). V was cut by 4 bases and J by 7 bases, with 13 bases left in between. The CDR3 totals 13 residues. CDR3 amino acids: CASSSGTGGTQYF. The CDR3 DNA sequence: TGTGCCAGCAGCTCCGGGACTGGTGGGACCCAGTACTTC. The entire variable domain, with the rest obtained from reference TRBV13 and TRBJ2-5, is as follows: AAGVIQSPRHLIKEKRETATLKCYPIPRHDTVYWYQQGPGQDPQFLISFYEKMQSDKGSIPDRFSAQQFSDYHSELNMSSLELGDSALYFCASSSGTGGTQYFGPGTRLLVL.

This clonotype has just a few counts. This chain links TRBV4-3 with TRBJ1-3, with TRBD1 as a possible D gene (5 bases). CDR1 and CDR2 from the germline V gene are LGHNA and YSLEER. CDR3 length: 17 amino acids. V was trimmed by 4 bases and J by 0 bases, leaving 16 bases between them. In DNA form, the CDR3 reads TGCGCCAGCAGCCGACTCTCCGGGACGATCTCTGGAAACACCATATATTTT. Its translation is CASSRLSGTISGNTIYF.

This clonotype turned up a few times. The chain carries TRBV29-1 and TRBJ2-5; a possible D gene is TRBD2 (5 bases). The CDR3 length is 13 residues. V lost 2 bases and J 4 bases, leaving 11 bases between the germline ends. Germline V CDR1 and CDR2: SQVTM, ANQGSEA. CDR3: CSVELRERETQYF. The CDR3 nucleotides read TGCAGCGTTGAATTGAGGGAGCGAGAGACCCAGTACTTC.

The chain uses TRBV7-2 and TRBJ1-1; TRBD1 is a possible D gene (5 bases). Germline V lookup: CDR1 SGHTA, CDR2 FQGNSA. With 5 bases removed from V and 1 base from J, the gap between germline ends came to 14 bases. The CDR3 length is 15 residues. CDR3 coding DNA: TGTGCCAGCAGCGTGAGGGGAGGGGAGAACACTGAAGCTTTCTTT. Its protein product is CASSVRGGENTEAFF. The whole variable domain, filled in from reference TRBV7-2 and TRBJ1-1, reads GAGVSQSPSNKVTEKGKDVELRCDPISGHTALYWYRQSLGQGLEFLIYFQGNSAPDKSGLPSDRFSAERTGGSVSTLTIQRTQQEDSAVYLCASSVRGGENTEAFFGQGTRLTVV.

This clonotype has ten or more counts. The chain couples TRBV6-5 to TRBJ1-5; D is unresolved. The germline CDR1 and CDR2 sequences are MNHEY and SVGAGI. This CDR3 spans 14 amino acids. Trimming took 2 bases from V and 4 from J, leaving 9 bases between them. CDR3 sequence reads: CASSYARKNQPQHF. CDR3 bases: TGTGCCAGCAGTTACGCCCGTAAAAATCAGCCCCAGCATTTT.

There are a few counts of this clonotype. The CDR3 bases are TGTGCCAGCAAGGCGGGAGGTCACCAAGAGACCCAGTACTTC. Amino acid sequence: CASKAGGHQETQYF. This chain uses TRBV28 with TRBJ2-5; 8 bases map to TRBD2. The ends lost 7 bases at V and 0 bases at J; junction bases unmatched: 4. Per germline, CDR1 MDHEN and CDR2 SYDVKM. This CDR3 region has 14 residues. Based on the CDR3 plus reference TRBV28 and TRBJ2-5, the full variable domain is DVKVTQSSRYLVKRTGEKVFLECVQDMDHENMFWYRQDPGLGLRLIYFSYDVKMKEKGDIPEGYSVSREKKERFSLILESASTNQTSMYLCASKAGGHQETQYFGPGTRLLVL.

On this clonotype: At one end the junction does not follow the germline gene, possibly because of a read error. The chain carries TRBV27 and TRBJ1-2, with D possibly TRBD1 on 5 matching bases. Germline V gene lookup returns CDR1 MNHEY and CDR2 SMNVEV (reference sequence). There are 16 residues in the CDR3. The DNA of the CDR3 is TGTGCCAGCAGCCGGGGCGGGCTTTCAGCTAACTATGGCTGCACCTTC. This sequence encodes CASSRGGLSANYGCTF.

A single count supports this clonotype. The chain links TRBV7-9 to TRBJ2-5, with a possible D match to TRBD1 (6 bases). The CDR3 loop spans 15 amino acids. Trimming took 5 bases from V and 5 from J, leaving 18 bases between them. Germline V CDR1 and CDR2: SEHNR, FQNEAQ (reference sequence). CDR3 nucleotide sequence: TGTGCCAGCAGCACACTAACAGGGTTCCAGGAGACCCAGTACTTC. Translating it yields CASSTLTGFQETQYF.

This clonotype has at least ten counts. CDR3: CASRGGSYEQYF. CDR3 bases: TGTGCCAGCAGGGGAGGTTCCTACGAGCAGTACTTC. This rearrangement joins TRBV2 to TRBJ2-7, with D perhaps matching TRBD2 (6 bases). Germline CDR1 is SNHLY and CDR2 is FYNNEI. This CDR3 contains 12 residues. V was clipped by 6 bases and J by 1 base, with 7 bases between them. The complete variable domain, with remaining parts taken from reference TRBV2 and TRBJ2-7, reads EPEVTQTPSHQVTQMGQEVILRCVPISNHLYFYWYRQILGQKVEFLVSFYNNEISEKSEIFDDQFSVERPDGSNFTLKIRSTKLEDSAMYFCASRGGSYEQYFGPGTRLTVT.

The V and J genes are TRBV7-9 and TRBJ1-2; maybe TRBD1 (6 bases). Trimming pared 8 bases from V and 5 bases from J, leaving 12 bases between. The CDR3 runs 12 residues. Germline V gives CDR1 SEHNR, CDR2 FQNEAQ (reference sequence). The CDR3 is CASVQGGYGYTF. The DNA for the CDR3 is TGTGCCAGCGTACAGGGAGGATATGGCTACACCTTC. Combining the CDR3 with reference TRBV7-9 and TRBJ1-2 gives the whole variable domain DTGVSQNPRHKITKRGQNVTFRCDPISEHNRLYWYRQTLGQGPEFLTYFQNEAQLEKSRLLSDRFSAERPKGSFSTLEIQRTEQGDSAMYLCASVQGGYGYTFGSGTRLTVV.

This clonotype came up many times. The chain is built from TRBV24-1 and TRBJ2-4; perhaps TRBD1 as D (6 bases). V was pared by 9 bases and J by 7 bases, with 12 bases between. The CDR3 is made up of 12 amino acids. Germline values: CDR1 KGHDR, CDR2 SFDVKD. The CDR3 DNA sequence: TGTGCCACCTCCGGGACACAGAACATTCAGTACTTC. This gives the protein CATSGTQNIQYF.

The chain uses TRBV4-1 and TRBJ2-5; D gene ambiguous. The germline V gene has CDR1 MGHRA and CDR2 YSYEKL. V was cut by 6 bases and J by 4 bases, with 12 bases left in between. The CDR3 loop spans 13 amino acids. The CDR3 is CASSPTARETQYF. Here the CDR3 DNA reads TGCGCCAGCAGTCCAACGGCCCGAGAGACCCAGTACTTC.

This clonotype was counted at least ten times. This chain connects TRBV20-1 to TRBJ1-2, with D perhaps TRBD1 (6 bases). This CDR3 is 12 amino acids long. Germline CDR1 reads DFQATT; CDR2 reads SNEGSKA (reference sequence). V lost 7 bases, J lost 1 base, and 10 bases lay in between. CDR3 nucleotide sequence: TGCAGTGGGACAGAATTTAACTATGGCTACACCTTC. Protein product: CSGTEFNYGYTF.

The genes are TRBV5-6 and TRBJ1-2; TRBD1 agrees at 7 bases. The CDR3 is made up of 15 amino acids. Trimming cost V 1 base and J 7 bases; bases outside gene matches: 10. Germline V lookup: CDR1 SGHDT, CDR2 YYEEEE. As DNA, the CDR3 is TGTGCCAGCAGCTTGTACTCAGGGGGAGTGGTTGGCTACACCTTC. Its protein product is CASSLYSGGVVGYTF.

At least ten counts were recorded for this clonotype. J is TRBJ1-2 and V is TRBV24-1; 8 bases are a match to TRBD1. Germline values: CDR1 KGHDR, CDR2 SFDVKD. The CDR3 is 15 residues long. The junction had 4 bases not matched to a gene; V was cut back by 3 bases and J by 2 bases. Here the CDR3 reads CATSDSRDRNYGYTF. The CDR3 region has the DNA TGTGCCACCAGTGATAGCCGGGACAGGAACTATGGCTACACCTTC.

This clonotype was counted only a few times. The V call is TRBV4-2, the J call TRBJ1-4; D is unclear. Trimming left V 5 bases short and J 8 bases short, with 6 bases between. From germline, CDR1 is LGHNA and CDR2 YNFKEQ. The length of the CDR3 is 11 residues. CDR3 bases: TGTGCCAGCAGCACGGACGAAAAACTGTTTTTT. As protein: CASSTDEKLFF.

This clonotype was detected many times. V is TRBV11-3 and J is TRBJ1-1, with 9 bases lining up with TRBD1. The CDR3 covers 13 residues. Losses at the gene ends were 3 bases for V and 11 bases for J; bases not matched to a gene: 7. Germline loops: CDR1 SGHNT, CDR2 YENEEA. DNA of the CDR3: TGTGCCAGCAGCTTTACAGGGACAGGGAACGCTTTCTTT. Protein: CASSFTGTGNAFF. The variable domain in full, completed from reference TRBV11-3 and TRBJ1-1, reads EAGVVQSPRYKIIEKKQPVAFWCNPISGHNTLYWYLQNLGQGPELLIRYENEEAVDDSQLPKDRFSAERLKGVDSTLKIQPAELGDSAVYLCASSFTGTGNAFFGQGTRLTVV.

This clonotype came up many times. J is TRBJ1-2 and V is TRBV29-1; 8 bases fit TRBD1. The CDR3 contains 12 residues. The ends lost 6 bases at V and 5 bases at J; junction bases unmatched: 5. CDR1 SQVTM and CDR2 ANQGSEA come from the germline V gene. This CDR3 reads CSVLGQGYGYTF. DNA for the CDR3: TGCAGCGTCCTAGGACAGGGATATGGCTACACCTTC.

This chain uses TRBV7-2 with TRBJ1-3; weak D call: TRBD1 (5 bases). Germline V gene sequence: CDR1 SGHTA, CDR2 FQGNSA. The V gene lost 5 bases and the J gene lost 0 bases, with 8 bases spanning the gap. The CDR3 runs to 14 residues. CDR3 protein: CASSGTGSGNTIYF. In nucleotides, the CDR3 is TGTGCCAGCAGCGGGACGGGCTCTGGAAACACCATATATTTT.

About this clonotype: One end of the junction is discordant with germline, which a read error may explain. The V and J genes are TRBV20-1 and TRBJ2-7; TRBD1 matches at 9 bases. Germline lookup yields CDR1 DFQATT and CDR2 SNEGSKA (reference sequence). The CDR3 contains 15 residues. Here the CDR3 DNA reads TGCAGTACTAGAGCTCCTAGGACAGGGGACTACGAGCAGTACTTC. Protein product: CSTRAPRTGDYEQYF.

This clonotype has just a few counts. V gene TRBV7-2 combines with J gene TRBJ2-2, with 7 bases that match TRBD1. In germline, CDR1 is SGHTA, CDR2 FQGNSA. The CDR3 covers 14 residues. V lost 7 bases to trimming and J lost 7 bases; unmatched junction nucleotides: 9. The CDR3 protein is CASTFQGVVGELFF. The CDR3 DNA reads as TGTGCCAGCACCTTCCAGGGGGTAGTCGGGGAGCTGTTTTTT.

This clonotype has a count of ten or more. V and J are TRBV2 and TRBJ2-4; D call uncertain. This CDR3 is 14 amino acids long. V was trimmed by 6 bases and J by 0 bases, leaving 9 bases between them. Germline V gene lookup returns CDR1 SNHLY and CDR2 FYNNEI. Here the CDR3 reads CASSTTIAKNIQYF. Here the CDR3 DNA reads TGTGCCAGCAGCACGACAATAGCCAAAAACATTCAGTACTTC.